This paragraph covers one TCR beta chain sequence. This sample stems from a study of blood T cell repertoires in COVID-19. Looking at the study overall: From the United States, Italy and Spain came samples of acute and convalescent COVID-19. T cells, B-cell-depleted T cells, or PBMCs provided the cDNA or gDNA that served as material.

V shed 2 bases and J 0 bases; nucleotides not matched to a gene: 9. The CDR3 extends over 18 amino acids. Germline values: CDR1 LNHNV, CDR2 YYDKDF (reference sequence). Study processing details: Estimates of nucleated cell counts were drawn from the amplification of reference gene primers. Sequencing was performed with immunoSEQ multiplex PCR; in TCRdb, only in-frame clones are kept and a portion is missing. D and trimming were read from the DNA, whereas the V and J calls and clone size are those reported in that table. The data show approximately 190,000 clones, 83% seen once. The sample comprised peripheral blood. The chain recombines TRBV15 with TRBJ1-5, with 8 bases matching TRBD1. This receptor was identified in a middle-aged woman with acute or convalescent COVID-19. The chain's CDR3 is CATSRPPGGWNSNQPQHF. The DNA for the CDR3 is TGTGCCACCAGCAGACCCCCAGGGGGCTGGAATAGCAATCAGCCCCAGCATTTT.